The entry below gives a single T cell receptor (beta chain) sequence along with its context. This receptor's antigen is unknown. Qualities for individual bases were not recorded, and no much larger clone is one base off. This specimen comes from a study of OX40 agonist ivuxolimab in advanced cancers. As for the study more broadly: Ivuxolimab was an agonistic, fully human IgG2 monoclonal antibody directed against OX40 (CD134), a costimulatory receptor. Intravenous ivuxolimab was administered to patients every 2 weeks at six dose levels: 0.01, 0.1, 0.3, 1.5, 3 and 10 mg/kg. Of the roughly 52 patients in dose escalation, some 19 had hepatocellular carcinoma, about 15 had melanoma, 9 had renal cell carcinoma and 9 had head and neck cancer. In the dose-escalation cohort, approximately 83% of patients were male, and the mean age was roughly 60 years with a range of roughly 23 to 90. Prior anti-PD-1, anti-PD-L1 or anti-CTLA-4 therapy was permitted, and about 40% of dose-escalation patients had received checkpoint inhibitors. Partial responses occurred in three dose-escalation patients, of whom one had hepatocellular carcinoma and two had cutaneous melanoma. Peripheral TCRbeta sequencing aimed to test whether ivuxolimab altered TCR sequence diversity and caused clonal T-cell expansion. The monotherapy dose-escalation portion (N ≈ 55 patients) of the phase I ivuxolimab trial is reported in the paper. Broader findings and caveats from the paper: Low levels of normalized T-cell clonal expansion were also seen in some patients who did not respond. Which antigens the clonally expanded peripheral T cells were specific for was not determined. In the 0.1-3.0 mg/kg groups, partial responders had among the lowest normalized peripheral clonal expansion, particularly in CD8+ T cells. After ivuxolimab, expanded clones were on average more numerous among CD8+ T cells than among CD4+ T cells. At doses from 0.1 to 3.0 mg/kg, clonal expansion was seen in both CD4+ and CD8+ blood T cells between baseline and week 6.

The germline V and J ends show losses of 5 bases and 4 bases respectively, and no gene match explains 11 bases of the junction. Taken from cysteine to phenylalanine, the CDR3 has 16 residues. The sequence is cut down to CDR3 DNA, 48 bases in frame from base 1. CDR1 SGHAT and CDR2 FQDESV were looked up in the germline V gene (reference sequence). For sequencing of the TCRbeta CDR3 region, genomic DNA was extracted from the sorted cells. TCRbeta CDR3 regions were sequenced using the immunoSEQ Assay. TCRdb took this table from immuneACCESS and kept in-frame rearrangements with V and J called. Such tables lack part of the clones; where checked against another copy, unresolved V genes explain under half of the gap, and the rest is unexplained. Present in this sample are more than 65,000 clones, 88% of which were seen just once. The ten largest clones represent less than 0.65% of the sample. The trial excluded patients who had a history of autoimmune disease or who were on systemic immunosuppression. In every dose cohort, peripheral blood was drawn for TCR sequencing at baseline, cycle 4 day 1, and cycle 7 day 1. Samples came from an open-label, multicenter, first-in-human phase I dose-escalation trial of ivuxolimab. Adults with locally advanced or metastatic melanoma, renal cell, hepatocellular, or head and neck squamous cell carcinoma were enrolled in the trial. Before TCR sequencing, CD4+ T cells and CD8+ T cells were sorted from peripheral blood as separate populations.

Material: CD4+ or CD8+ T cells sorted from blood, obtained in a trial of the OX40 agonist ivuxolimab. The rearranged segments are TRBV11-1 and TRBJ2-5; 9 central nucleotides agree with TRBD1. The TCR sequence derives from an adult with an advanced solid tumor such as melanoma, head and neck, liver or kidney cancer. Here the CDR3 is given as CASSPSKGQGLETQYF. At the DNA level, the sequence is TGTGCCAGCAGCCCGTCGAAGGGACAGGGTTTAGAGACCCAGTACTTC.